This T cell receptor beta chain was obtained from a study of cytomegalovirus exposure and HLA in healthy donors (dated by TCRdb to 2017 to 2019). In terms of the full investigation: In an earlier analysis of several hundred of the donors, less than 350 Gb of sequence data and about 110 million unique TCR beta sequences from about 179 million T cells were reported. An early release covering 550 to 650 HLA-typed donors comprised approximately 290 gigabases of sequencing data and approximately 85 million unique TCR sequences. Among the roughly 390 genotyped donors, roughly 80% belonged to the genetic ancestry cluster associated with self-reported Caucasian donors. The study was designed to test whether signatures of past pathogen exposure could be identified by cataloging public T cell receptors. The study used immunosequencing to profile the T cell repertoires of 666 subjects and linked those repertoires to cytomegalovirus serostatus. Along with the roughly 670-subject first cohort, a separate validation cohort of more than 90 different subjects was used. To predict cytomegalovirus infection status, the study combined high-throughput TCR immunosequencing, statistical association of individual TCRs with disease status, and machine learning. To study patterns of TCR occurrence, a later analysis re-analyzed previously published TCR beta repertoires from under 750 donors and added high-resolution HLA genotyping. In the later analysis, no new phenotypic data were used to find candidate immune exposures; instead, reliance was placed on TCR beta sequences and their occurrence across donors. An earlier analysis of around 580 of the donors used high-throughput TCR beta sequencing to judge whether each TCR beta V gene segment behaved as functional or pseudogenic. Donor age, sex, ethnicity and CMV serostatus were compiled together with the repertoire data. In a later genetic analysis, genome-wide SNP genotypes for about 55% of the 666 donors were used, and that subset was treated as a discovery cohort. All discovery cohort repertoires had been generated using a single sequencing platform. Class I and class II HLA loci were covered by the typing at four-digit resolution. Typing coverage varied by locus: roughly 629-640 donors for A, B, C, DRB1 and DQB1; more than 500 for DQA1; some 610 for DPA1; approximately 450 for DPB1. Because of strong linkage in the cohort, five DR-DQ haplotypes were treated as single units for association and clustering. On average, roughly 200,000 unique TCR beta nucleotide sequences were sequenced per donor among more than 350 genotyped donors of the cohort, with 15% to 20% of those sequences being non-productive. Results the study describes overall, beyond this receptor: The presence/absence analyses assumed that sequencing depth was roughly uniform across donors, and that assumption may not be true. The study listed approximately 160 TCR beta chains as associated with cytomegalovirus. The authors suggested that the approach could potentially be extended to other disease states and immunological phenotypes. Broadly in line with IMGT annotations, most TCR beta V segments showed up in productive rearrangements about 87% or about 30% of the time in an earlier analysis of 587 of the donors. Because counts were too low, 15 to 20 rarely observed V segments, including chromosome 9 orphons, were left out of the earlier analysis of 500 to 650 of the donors. A further reported finding was that TCR beta sequences accurately predicted the HLA-A and HLA-B alleles for most subjects in the first cohort. Correlated functional status among segregating V segments might be attributable to linkage disequilibrium, but an unknown experimental factor could not be ruled out. The only immune exposure information available for the cohort was CMV serostatus. In vitro tests confirmed that a few of the cytomegalovirus-associated TCR beta chains recognize cytomegalovirus antigens. When HLA alleles, especially DR and DQ, strongly co-occurred, TCR associations were difficult to assign to individual alleles. A group of highly shared sequence variants was considered likely to be a technical artifact of the sequencing pipeline. Compared with the roughly 700-donor mean, donors in an Asian-associated ancestry cluster had fewer N-insertions in productive TCRs, according to a later genetic analysis. A later genetic analysis associated a missense DCLRE1C variant with V-gene and J-gene trimming of TCR beta chains, and an independent cohort replicated the association. A later analysis reported that several top co-occurrence clusters appeared linked to parvovirus B19, influenza, CMV and Epstein-Barr virus. Specific HLA alleles were associated with 16,951 TCR beta sequences at a false discovery rate of 0.05 in a later analysis. Cytomegalovirus status was reported to be diagnosed by the classifier with high specificity and sensitivity in both the original and validation cohorts. Most TCR sequences were observed very rarely across donors, whereas some public TCRs were present in many individuals. Only TCR beta chains were sequenced in this cohort, and the absence of alpha or paired-chain data limited detectable features. Because some donors lacked HLA typing at each locus, the association tests relied only on the typed subset. A later analysis found that most CMV-associated TCR beta chains appeared HLA-restricted, with HLA associations seemingly driven largely by CMV exposure. In a later analysis, the rate of TCR association differed among HLA loci, with DRB1 alleles having the most associated TCRs and HLA-C alleles having the fewest. In a later analysis, HLA-associated TCR beta chains were found to be more clonally expanded and to have lower generation probabilities than equally common non-associated chains.

The cohort was made up of 500 to 800 healthy bone marrow donors. Cohort members were all nominally healthy when sampled, although unrecorded immune exposures were likely present. The donor tested CMV seronegative and was one of the 352 seronegative cohort members. A peripheral blood sample was collected from each donor, and TCR beta sequencing was performed on peripheral blood mononuclear cells. The Qiagen DNeasy Blood Extraction Kit was used to extract genomic DNA from the blood cell samples. As regards this clone: This clone's antigen is unknown.

The library was produced with the immunoSEQ multiplex PCR assay. For the multiplex PCR, a mixture combining 60 forward primers for TCR Vbeta segments and 13 reverse primers for TCR Jbeta segments was used. Amplification of the CDR3 region of rearranged TCR beta genes was performed with a multiplex PCR assay on genomic DNA. The amplified TCR beta libraries were sequenced on the Illumina HiSeq System as 87-base-pair reads. The paper's processing steps were these. Across the 600 to 700 repertoires, a later analysis counted roughly 84 million unique TCR beta chains, around 11 million of which were shared by at least two donors. Raw reads were error-corrected and collapsed into unique sequences with a nearest-neighbor algorithm that merged closely related sequences to remove PCR and sequencing errors. Alignment of CDR3 sequences to IMGT reference sequences was used to assign V, D and J gene segments. For a sequence to be retained, a match of at least six nucleotides to both a V gene segment and a J gene segment was required. Rearrangements were classified as productive when the CDR3 lacked stop codons and remained in frame with V and J, and all other rearrangements were classified as non-productive. Following IMGT convention, CDR3 was defined as the stretch from the second conserved V-encoded cysteine to the conserved J-encoded phenylalanine. In an earlier analysis of roughly 610 of the donors, sequences lacking an unambiguous match to a single V gene segment were excluded. An earlier analysis of 587 of the donors called V segments functional above 56.7% productive rearrangements and segregating when the between-donor standard deviation exceeded 5%. To diagnose cytomegalovirus status from the catalog of TCR beta chain sequences, a statistical classification framework was built. V and J gene assignment, in a later analysis, came from comparing TCR nucleotide sequences with IMGT/GENE-DB human TR gene sequences. In a later analysis, CDR3 sequences and most-parsimonious VDJ recombination scenarios were assigned using the TCRdist pipeline. In a later analysis, every TCR beta chain was defined by the combination of its CDR3 amino acid sequence and its V-gene family, and reads without a unique V-gene family were dropped. As a way to deal with suspected cross-contamination and a sequencing artifact, a later analysis dropped more than 500 nucleotide sequences that were highly shared and had low generation probability. For each public chain, a later analysis derived a clonal expansion index from normalized ranks of inferred template counts within each repertoire. In a later analysis, generation probabilities were computed with a VDJ recombination model fitted to out-of-frame rearrangements, and the resulting probabilities were checked against IGoR. In a later analysis, hypergeometric tests were used to score TCR-TCR, TCR-HLA and TCR-CMV co-occurrence, with a repertoire-size bias correction applied to TCR pairs. False discovery rates were estimated in a later analysis by permuting HLA or CMV assignments 20 times. A later analysis grouped co-occurring TCRs with DBSCAN, adding TCRdist sequence similarity when clustering within HLA-allele-positive subsets. Co-occurrence clustering excluded repertoires with fewer than 30,000 or more than 120,000 public chains, plus five with anomalous nucleotide sharing. TCRdb re-hosts the immuneACCESS table, in-frame sequences only. Its copies lack some clones; in the studies checked, an unresolved V gene accounts for under half of them, and the cause for the rest is not known. V and J calls and clone size are copied from that table; D and trimming were computed from the DNA. The table kept for this sample lists 75,000 to 95,000 clones. The top ten clones comprise approximately 1.6% of the sample.

This sequence was found in a woman aged 60 to 75 in good health and CMV-seronegative. The sample comprised PBMCs.

The CDR3 loop reads CASSSHTYEQYF. Here is the DNA: TGTGCCAGCAGCTCGCACACCTACGAGCAGTACTTC. This chain joins TRBV13 to TRBJ2-7; confidence is insufficient to name the D gene. A distance of 6 bases separates the germline ends of V and J, which lose 4 bases and 2 bases respectively. Measured from the cysteine to the phenylalanine, the CDR3 is 12 residues long. The kept DNA is CDR3 alone, 36 bases in frame from the first base. The germline V gene (reference sequence) provides CDR1 PRHDT and CDR2 FYEKMQ.